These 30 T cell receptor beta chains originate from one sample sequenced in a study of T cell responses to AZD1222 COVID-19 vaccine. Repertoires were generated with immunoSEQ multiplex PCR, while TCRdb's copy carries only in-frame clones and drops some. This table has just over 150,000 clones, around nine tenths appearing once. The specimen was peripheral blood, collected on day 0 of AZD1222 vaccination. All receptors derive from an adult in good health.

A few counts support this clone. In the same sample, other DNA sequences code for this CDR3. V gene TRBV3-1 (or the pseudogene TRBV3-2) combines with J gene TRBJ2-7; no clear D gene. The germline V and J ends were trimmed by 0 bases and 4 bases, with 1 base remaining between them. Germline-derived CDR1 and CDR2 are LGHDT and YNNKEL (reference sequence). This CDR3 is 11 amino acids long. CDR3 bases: TGTGCCAGCAGCCAAGATTACGAGCAGTACTTC. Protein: CASSQDYEQYF.

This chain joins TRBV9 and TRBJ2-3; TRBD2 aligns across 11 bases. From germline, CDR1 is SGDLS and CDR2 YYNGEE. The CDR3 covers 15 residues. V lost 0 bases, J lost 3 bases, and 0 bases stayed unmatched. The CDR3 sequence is CASSVGLAGTDTQYF. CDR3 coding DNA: TGTGCCAGCAGCGTAGGACTAGCGGGAACAGATACGCAGTATTTT.

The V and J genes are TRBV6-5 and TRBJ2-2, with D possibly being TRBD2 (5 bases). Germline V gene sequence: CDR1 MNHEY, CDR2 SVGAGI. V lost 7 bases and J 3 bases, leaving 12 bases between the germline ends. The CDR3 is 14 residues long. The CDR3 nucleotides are TGTGCCAGCACCTTGAGGGCGTACACCGGGGAGCTGTTTTTT. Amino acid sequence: CASTLRAYTGELFF.

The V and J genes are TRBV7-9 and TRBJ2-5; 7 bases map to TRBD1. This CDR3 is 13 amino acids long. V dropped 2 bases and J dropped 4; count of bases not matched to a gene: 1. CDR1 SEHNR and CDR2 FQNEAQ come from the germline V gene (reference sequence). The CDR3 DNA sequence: TGTGCCAGCAGCTTATCAGGGGGAGAGACCCAGTACTTC. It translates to CASSLSGGETQYF.

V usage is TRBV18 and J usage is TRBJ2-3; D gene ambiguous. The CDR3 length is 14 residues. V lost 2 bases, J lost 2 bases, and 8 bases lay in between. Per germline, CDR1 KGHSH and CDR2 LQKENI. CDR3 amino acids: CASSPTENTDTQYF. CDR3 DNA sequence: TGTGCCAGCTCACCAACGGAGAACACAGATACGCAGTATTTT.

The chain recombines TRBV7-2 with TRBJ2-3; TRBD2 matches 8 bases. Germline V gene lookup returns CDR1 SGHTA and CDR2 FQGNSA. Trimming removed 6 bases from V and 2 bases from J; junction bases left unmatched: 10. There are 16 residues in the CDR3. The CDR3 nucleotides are TGTGCCAGCAGTCCAGACCTAGCGGGTTACACAGATACGCAGTATTTT. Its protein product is CASSPDLAGYTDTQYF.

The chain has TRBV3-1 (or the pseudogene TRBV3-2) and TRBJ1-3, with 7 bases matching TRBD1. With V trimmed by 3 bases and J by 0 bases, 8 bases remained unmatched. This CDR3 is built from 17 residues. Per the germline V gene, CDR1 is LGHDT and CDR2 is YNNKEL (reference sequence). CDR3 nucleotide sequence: TGTGCCAGCAGCCATTCCCCGGGACAGAACTCTGGAAACACCATATATTTT. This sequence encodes CASSHSPGQNSGNTIYF.

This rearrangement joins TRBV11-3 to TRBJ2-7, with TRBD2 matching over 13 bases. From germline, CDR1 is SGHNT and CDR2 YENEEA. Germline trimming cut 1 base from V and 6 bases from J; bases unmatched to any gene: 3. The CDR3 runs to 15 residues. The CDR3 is CASSLGRTSGSEQYF. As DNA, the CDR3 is TGTGCCAGCAGCTTAGGAAGGACTAGCGGGAGCGAGCAGTACTTC.

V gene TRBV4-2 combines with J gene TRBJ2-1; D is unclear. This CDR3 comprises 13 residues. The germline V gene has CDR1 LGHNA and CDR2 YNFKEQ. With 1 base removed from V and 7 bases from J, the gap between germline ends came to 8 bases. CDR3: CASSQGVVNEQFF. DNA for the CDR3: TGTGCCAGCAGCCAAGGAGTGGTTAATGAGCAGTTCTTC.

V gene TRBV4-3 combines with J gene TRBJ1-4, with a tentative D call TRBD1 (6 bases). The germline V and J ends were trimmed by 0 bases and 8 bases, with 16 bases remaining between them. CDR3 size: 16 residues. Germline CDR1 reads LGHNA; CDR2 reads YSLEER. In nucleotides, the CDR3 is TGCGCCAGCAGCCAAGATAAGGAGCAGGGGCGGGAAAAACTGTTTTTT. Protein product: CASSQDKEQGREKLFF.

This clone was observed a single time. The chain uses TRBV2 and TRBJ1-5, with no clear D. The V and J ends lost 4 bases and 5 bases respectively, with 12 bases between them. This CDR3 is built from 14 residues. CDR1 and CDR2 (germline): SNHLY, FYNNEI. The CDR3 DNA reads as TGTGCCAGCAGTGCCTCCGCAGCTTATCAGCCCCAGCATTTT. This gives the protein CASSASAAYQPQHF.

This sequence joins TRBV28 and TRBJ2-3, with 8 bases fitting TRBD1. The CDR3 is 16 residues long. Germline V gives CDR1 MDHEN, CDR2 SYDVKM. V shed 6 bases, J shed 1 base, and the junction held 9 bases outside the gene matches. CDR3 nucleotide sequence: TGTGCCAGCAGGAGCCTCGGACAGGGACGCACAGATACGCAGTATTTT. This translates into CASRSLGQGRTDTQYF.

CDR3 coding DNA: TGCGCCAGCAGCTTGGAAATAGCGGGAGGGCCCTACGAGCAGTACTTC. This sequence encodes CASSLEIAGGPYEQYF. V usage is TRBV5-1 and J usage is TRBJ2-7, with 11 bases matching TRBD2. The CDR3 contains 16 residues. Germline CDR1 is SGHRS and CDR2 is YFSETQ. V shed 0 bases, J shed 2 bases, and the junction held 4 bases outside the gene matches.

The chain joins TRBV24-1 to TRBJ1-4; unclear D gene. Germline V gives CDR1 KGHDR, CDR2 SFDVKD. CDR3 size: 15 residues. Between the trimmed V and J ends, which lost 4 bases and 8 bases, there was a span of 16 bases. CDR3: CATSETGPPDEKLFF. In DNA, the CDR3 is TGTGCCACCAGTGAAACCGGGCCTCCCGACGAAAAACTGTTTTTT.

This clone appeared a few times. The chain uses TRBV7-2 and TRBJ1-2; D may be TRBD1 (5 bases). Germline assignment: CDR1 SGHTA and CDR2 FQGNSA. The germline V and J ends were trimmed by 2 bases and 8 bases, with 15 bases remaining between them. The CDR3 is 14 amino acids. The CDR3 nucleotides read TGTGCCAGCAGCTTACAGACAGTCTCTGGGGGCTACACCTTC. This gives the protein CASSLQTVSGGYTF.

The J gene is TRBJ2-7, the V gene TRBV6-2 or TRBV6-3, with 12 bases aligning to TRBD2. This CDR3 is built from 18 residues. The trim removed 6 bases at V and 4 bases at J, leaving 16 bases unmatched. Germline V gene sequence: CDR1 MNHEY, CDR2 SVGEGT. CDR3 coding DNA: TGTGCCAGCAGCAAGATAGGACTAGCGGGATCCCCTGAATACGAGCAGTACTTC. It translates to CASSKIGLAGSPEYEQYF.

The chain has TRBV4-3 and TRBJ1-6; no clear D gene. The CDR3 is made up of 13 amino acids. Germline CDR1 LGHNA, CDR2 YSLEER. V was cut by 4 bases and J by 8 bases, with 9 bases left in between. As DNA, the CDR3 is TGCGCCAGCAGCCTACAGTCTGATTCACCCCTCCACTTT. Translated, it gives CASSLQSDSPLHF.

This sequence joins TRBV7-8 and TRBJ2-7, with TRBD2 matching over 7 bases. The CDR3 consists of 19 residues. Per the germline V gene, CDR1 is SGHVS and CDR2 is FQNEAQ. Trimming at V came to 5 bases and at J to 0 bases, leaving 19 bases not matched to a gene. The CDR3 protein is CASSLYLGARESSSYEQYF. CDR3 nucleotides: TGTGCCAGCAGCCTCTACTTAGGTGCGCGGGAGTCTAGCTCCTACGAGCAGTACTTC.

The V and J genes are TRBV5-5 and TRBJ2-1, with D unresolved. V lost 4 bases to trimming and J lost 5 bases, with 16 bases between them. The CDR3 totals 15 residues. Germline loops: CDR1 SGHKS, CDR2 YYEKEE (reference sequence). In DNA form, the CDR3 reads TGTGCCAGCAGCCCCCTCAGGAGTGAAAACAATGAGCAGTTCTTC. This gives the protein CASSPLRSENNEQFF.

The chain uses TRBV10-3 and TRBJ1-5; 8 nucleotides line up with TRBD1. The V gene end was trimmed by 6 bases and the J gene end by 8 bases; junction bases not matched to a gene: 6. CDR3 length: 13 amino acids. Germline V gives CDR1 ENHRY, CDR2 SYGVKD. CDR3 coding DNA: TGTGCCATCAGCGACAGGGGTTTTGAGCCCCAGCATTTT. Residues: CAISDRGFEPQHF.

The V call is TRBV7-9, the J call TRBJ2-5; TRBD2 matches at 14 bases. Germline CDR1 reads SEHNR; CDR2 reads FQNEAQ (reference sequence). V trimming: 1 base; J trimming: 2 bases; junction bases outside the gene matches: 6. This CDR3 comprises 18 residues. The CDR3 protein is CASSLGLAGGPGQETQYF. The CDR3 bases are TGTGCCAGCAGCTTAGGACTAGCGGGAGGGCCAGGTCAAGAGACCCAGTACTTC.

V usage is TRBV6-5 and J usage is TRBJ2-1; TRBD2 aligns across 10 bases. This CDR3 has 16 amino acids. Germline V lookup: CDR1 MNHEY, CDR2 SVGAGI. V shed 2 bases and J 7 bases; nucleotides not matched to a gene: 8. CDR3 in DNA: TGTGCCAGCAGTTACCGGGCTAGCGGGAGTGTTAATGAGCAGTTCTTC. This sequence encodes CASSYRASGSVNEQFF.

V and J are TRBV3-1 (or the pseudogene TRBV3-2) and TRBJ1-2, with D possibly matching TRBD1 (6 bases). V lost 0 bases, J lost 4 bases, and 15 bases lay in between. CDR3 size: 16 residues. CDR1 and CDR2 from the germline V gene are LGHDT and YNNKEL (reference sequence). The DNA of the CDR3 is TGTGCCAGCAGCCAAGAAGTCGGACAGTGGGGCTATGGCTACACCTTC. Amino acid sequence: CASSQEVGQWGYGYTF.

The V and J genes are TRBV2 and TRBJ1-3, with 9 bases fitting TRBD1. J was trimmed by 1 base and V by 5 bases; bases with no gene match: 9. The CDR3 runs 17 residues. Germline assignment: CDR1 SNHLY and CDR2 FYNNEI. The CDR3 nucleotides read TGTGCCAGCAGTAAATTTTGGGACAGGGATTCTGGAAACACCATATATTTT. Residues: CASSKFWDRDSGNTIYF.

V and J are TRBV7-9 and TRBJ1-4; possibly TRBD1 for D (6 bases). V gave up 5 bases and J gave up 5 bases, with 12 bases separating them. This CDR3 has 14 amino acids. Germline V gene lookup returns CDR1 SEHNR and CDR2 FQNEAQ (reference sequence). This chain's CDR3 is CASSLRDTNEKLFF. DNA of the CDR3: TGTGCCAGCAGCCTCCGGGACACCAATGAAAAACTGTTTTTT.

The CDR3 DNA reads as TGTGCTAGTGGCTCAACTAATCAGCCCCAGCATTTT. Translated, it gives CASGSTNQPQHF. The genes are TRBV12-5 and TRBJ1-5; D ambiguous. Germline lookup yields CDR1 LGHNT and CDR2 FRNRAP. V gave up 6 bases and J gave up 4 bases, with 7 bases separating them. This CDR3 is built from 12 residues. Full variable domain (remainder filled in from reference TRBV12-5 and TRBJ1-5): DARVTQTPRHKVTEMGQEVTMRCQPILGHNTVFWYRQTMMQGLELLAYFRNRAPLDDSGMPKDRFSAEMPDATLATLKIQPSEPRDSAVYFCASGSTNQPQHFGDGTRLSIL.

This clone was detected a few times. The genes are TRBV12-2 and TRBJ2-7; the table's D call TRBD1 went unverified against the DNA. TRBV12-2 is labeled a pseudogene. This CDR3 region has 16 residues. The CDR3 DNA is TGTGCAAGTCGCTTAGCGGGACAGACGAGCTCCTACGAGCAGTACTTC. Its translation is CASRLAGQTSSYEQYF.

CDR3: CTSSQPVAGQGPGQGSGNTIYF. CDR3 coding DNA: TGCACCAGCAGCCAGCCGGTTGCCGGACAGGGCCCAGGCCAGGGCTCTGGAAACACCATATATTTT. The J gene is TRBJ1-3, the V gene TRBV1; the D segment call TRBD1 is taken from the table without a DNA check. TRBV1 is described as a pseudogene. The CDR3 contains 22 residues.

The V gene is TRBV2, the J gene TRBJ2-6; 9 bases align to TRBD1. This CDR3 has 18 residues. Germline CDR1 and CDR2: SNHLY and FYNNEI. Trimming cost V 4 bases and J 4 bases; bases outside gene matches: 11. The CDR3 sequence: CASSVPGQGLAGANVLTF. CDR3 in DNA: TGTGCCAGCAGTGTTCCGGGACAGGGTTTAGCCGGGGCCAACGTCCTGACTTTC.

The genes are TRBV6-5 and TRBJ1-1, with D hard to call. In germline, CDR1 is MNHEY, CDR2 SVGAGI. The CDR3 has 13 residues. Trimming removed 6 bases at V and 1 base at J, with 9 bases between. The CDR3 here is CASRRARNTEAFF. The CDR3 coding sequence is TGTGCCAGCAGGAGAGCGAGGAACACTGAAGCTTTCTTT.